This TCR beta chain was observed in a study of cytomegalovirus exposure and HLA in healthy donors. CDR3 size: 16 residues. The germline V gene encodes CDR1 SGHRS and CDR2 YFSETQ. V lost 2 bases to trimming and J lost 6 bases, with 20 bases between them. In the PCR, 60 Vbeta and 13 Jbeta primers were used. Method: immunoSEQ multiplex PCR; TCRdb's copy keeps in-frame clones and lacks some. The sample consists of approximately 240,000 clones, 75% to 90% of them appearing once. The chain uses TRBV5-1 and TRBJ1-2; D remains unclear. The sequence came from a woman aged 18-30 years in good health and CMV-seronegative. Sequenced input: PBMCs. DNA for the CDR3: TGCGCCAGCAGCTTTTACGACGAAGACTATGGAGATGGCTACACCTTC. It encodes CASSFYDEDYGDGYTF.